The rows below give T cell receptor beta chains drawn from one sample of a study of blood T cell repertoires in COVID-19. Data came from immunoSEQ multiplex PCR; TCRdb stores just in-frame clones and leaves some out. The repertoire holds a few hundred thousand clones, with around four fifths as singletons. What was sequenced was PBMCs or T cells enriched from blood (not recorded which). These receptors were obtained from a woman aged 50 to 60 who had recovered from COVID-19. Each CDR3 is given with its conserved first and last residue. A D gene is named only where the DNA matches it firmly. Clone sizes are given selectively: once, few, many, or a class where the clone is expanded.

d_call	clone_size	v_call	j_call	cdr3_aa	cdr3_nt
TRBD1	.	TRBV29-1	TRBJ1-1	CSARGQESTEAFF	TGCAGCGCCCGGGGACAGGAGAGCACTGAAGCTTTCTTT
.	.	TRBV7-2	TRBJ1-4	CASSIDTPANEKLFF	TGTGCCAGCAGCATCGACACCCCAGCTAATGAAAAACTGTTTTTT
.	.	TRBV5-1	TRBJ1-1	CASSPESTLNTEAFF	TGCGCCAGCAGTCCGGAGTCCACTTTGAACACTGAAGCTTTCTTT
.	once	TRBV7-3	TRBJ2-3	CASSLILGDTQYF	TGTGCCAGCAGCTTAATTCTCGGAGATACGCAGTATTTT
TRBD1	.	TRBV11-3	TRBJ1-1	CASSLDRGLTEAFF	TGTGCCAGCAGCTTAGACAGGGGGCTGACTGAAGCTTTCTTT
TRBD2	.	TRBV7-2	TRBJ2-3	CASSRVPGLAGNTQYF	TGTGCCAGCAGCCGGGTACCGGGACTAGCGGGAAATACGCAGTATTTT
TRBD1	.	TRBV6-5	TRBJ2-7	CASSTGTASYEQYF	TGTGCCAGCAGCACCGGGACAGCCTCCTACGAGCAGTACTTC
.	.	TRBV5-1	TRBJ1-1	CASSDGRSEAFF	TGCGCCAGCAGCGACGGGAGGAGTGAAGCTTTCTTT
.	.	TRBV25-1	TRBJ1-1	CASIRGTNTEAFF	TGTGCCAGCATTAGGGGGACCAACACTGAAGCTTTCTTT
.	few	TRBV27	TRBJ2-1	CASSFGTSPNEQFF	TGTGCCAGCAGTTTTGGAACTAGCCCCAATGAGCAGTTCTTC
.	.	TRBV11-1	TRBJ2-5	CASSLANQETQYF	TGTGCCAGCAGCTTAGCCAACCAAGAGACCCAGTACTTC
.	.	TRBV4-2	TRBJ2-7	CASSQDSARGPYEQYF	TGTGCCAGCAGCCAAGATAGCGCGAGAGGACCCTACGAGCAGTACTTC
TRBD2	.	TRBV5-1	TRBJ2-1	CASSLGLAGVNEQFF	TGCGCCAGCAGCCTAGGACTAGCGGGAGTCAATGAGCAGTTCTTC
.	few	TRBV21-1	TRBJ1-3	CASITSAGNTIYF	TGTGCCAGCATCACATCTGCCGGAAACACCATATATTTT
TRBD1	.	TRBV19	TRBJ1-1	CASRWDRGNTEAFF	TGTGCCAGTAGATGGGACAGGGGGAACACTGAAGCTTTCTTT
.	.	TRBV7-9	TRBJ2-1	CASRVSYGGSEQFF	TGTGCCAGTCGGGTCAGCTATGGGGGGAGTGAGCAGTTCTTC
TRBD1	.	TRBV7-2	TRBJ1-3	CASSLEVGQLSSGNTIYF	TGTGCCAGCAGCTTAGAGGTGGGACAGTTAAGCTCTGGAAACACCATATATTTT
TRBD2	.	TRBV7-9	TRBJ2-3	CAGTIAGGRADTQYF	TGTGCCGGGACCATAGCGGGAGGGCGGGCAGATACGCAGTATTTT
.	.	TRBV21-1	TRBJ2-3	CASTARALGQRRDTQYF	TGTGCCAGCACCGCCCGGGCTTTAGGACAGAGAAGAGATACGCAGTATTTT
.	.	TRBV7-9	TRBJ2-3	CASSLAGETDTQYF	TGTGCCAGCAGCTTAGCGGGAGAAACAGATACGCAGTATTTT
TRBD2	.	TRBV2	TRBJ2-7	CASSAGLAGENEQYF	TGTGCCAGCAGTGCCGGACTAGCGGGAGAGAATGAGCAGTACTTC
TRBD2	.	TRBV12-3/TRBV12-4	TRBJ2-3	CASRSSGDTQYF	TGTGCCAGCAGATCTAGCGGAGATACGCAGTATTTT
.	.	TRBV4-1	TRBJ1-2	CASSEGAGEHYGYTF	TGCGCCAGCAGCGAAGGGGCGGGGGAGCACTATGGCTACACCTTC
TRBD2	.	TRBV30	TRBJ2-1	CAWTPSGRAYNEQFF	TGTGCCTGGACTCCCAGCGGGAGGGCCTACAATGAGCAGTTCTTC
.	few	TRBV14	TRBJ2-7	CASTNEQYF	TGTGCCAGCACAAACGAGCAGTACTTC
TRBD2	once	TRBV7-9	TRBJ2-1	CASSSSVGGIINEQFF	TGTGCCAGCAGCTCGTCAGTGGGAGGGATTATCAATGAGCAGTTCTTC
.	once	TRBV6-1	TRBJ1-6	CASSELGHNNSPLHF	TGTGCCAGCAGTGAACTGGGACATAATAATTCACCCCTCCACTTT
.	.	TRBV27	TRBJ1-5	CASSLIGDFNPGQPQHF	TGTGCCAGCAGTTTAATTGGTGACTTTAACCCCGGACAGCCCCAGCATTTT
TRBD1	.	TRBV7-8	TRBJ1-1	CASSVGTANTEAFF	TGTGCCAGCAGCGTCGGGACAGCGAACACTGAAGCTTTCTTT
.	.	TRBV5-1	TRBJ1-1	CASSFLTGSGTEAFF	TGCGCCAGCAGCTTTTTAACAGGTTCGGGCACTGAAGCTTTCTTT
.	.	TRBV4-3	TRBJ1-2	CASSQVQGWVNYGYTF	TGCGCCAGCAGCCAAGTACAGGGATGGGTTAACTATGGCTACACCTTC
TRBD2	few	TRBV18	TRBJ2-3	CASSPPRTSGSRVDTQYF	TGTGCCAGCTCACCACCGCGGACTAGCGGGAGTAGGGTAGATACGCAGTATTTT
TRBD1	once	TRBV19	TRBJ1-4	CASTLSGGSNEKLFF	TGTGCCAGTACCCTGTCAGGGGGGTCTAATGAAAAACTGTTTTTT
TRBD2	.	TRBV9	TRBJ2-3	CASSVGASGGADTQYF	TGTGCCAGCAGCGTAGGAGCTAGCGGGGGGGCAGATACGCAGTATTTT
.	.	TRBV9	TRBJ1-2	CASSLTPAGQYGYTF	TGTGCCAGCAGCCTCACACCCGCCGGACAGTATGGCTACACCTTC
.	.	TRBV6-1	TRBJ1-1	CASSEDRWNTEAFF	TGTGCCAGCAGTGAAGACCGGTGGAACACTGAAGCTTTCTTT
.	.	TRBV19	TRBJ1-2	CASSIVGVHYTF	TGTGCCAGTAGTATAGTAGGGGTACACTACACCTTC
TRBD1	.	TRBV18	TRBJ1-1	CASSPRTGGNTEAFF	TGTGCCAGCTCACCCCGGACAGGGGGAAACACTGAAGCTTTCTTT
.	.	TRBV19	TRBJ1-6	CASSISTGPPLHF	TGTGCCAGTAGTATTTCAACGGGTCCACCCCTCCACTTT
.	.	TRBV6-1	TRBJ1-5	CASSELYPPTGPSNQPQHF	TGTGCCAGCAGTGAATTGTACCCCCCGACAGGTCCAAGCAATCAGCCCCAGCATTTT
.	.	TRBV7-2	TRBJ2-5	CASSLGRAGRELYF	TGTGCCAGCAGCTTAGGGCGGGCTGGGAGAGAGTTATACTTC
TRBD2	.	TRBV6-5	TRBJ2-3	CASSVTSGSADTQYF	TGTGCCAGCAGCGTTACTAGCGGGAGTGCAGATACGCAGTATTTT
TRBD2	.	TRBV4-1	TRBJ2-7	CASSPHRASGAYEQYF	TGCGCCAGCAGCCCCCACCGGGCTAGCGGAGCCTACGAGCAGTACTTC
TRBD1	.	TRBV3-1/TRBV3-2	TRBJ2-7	CASSPGQGYEQYF	TGTGCCAGCAGCCCGGGACAGGGCTACGAGCAGTACTTC
.	.	TRBV3-1/TRBV3-2	TRBJ1-1	CASSLLGAANTEAFF	TGTGCCAGCAGCCTGTTGGGGGCAGCTAACACTGAAGCTTTCTTT
.	.	TRBV12-3/TRBV12-4	TRBJ2-1	CASSAWNEQFF	TGTGCCAGCAGCGCGTGGAATGAGCAGTTCTTC
.	.	TRBV14	TRBJ1-1	CASNLNTGGMNTEAFF	TGTGCCAGCAACCTAAACACGGGGGGCATGAACACTGAAGCTTTCTTT
.	.	TRBV5-1	TRBJ1-2	CASSLDRNYGYTF	TGCGCCAGCAGCTTGGACAGGAACTATGGCTACACCTTC
TRBD1	once	TRBV30	TRBJ1-1	CAWDLTGQGTEAFF	TGTGCCTGGGACCTTACGGGACAGGGGACTGAAGCTTTCTTT
TRBD1	.	TRBV30	TRBJ1-3	CAWTRTGGRFGNTIYF	TGTGCCTGGACCCGTACAGGGGGCCGTTTTGGAAACACCATATATTTT
TRBD1	.	TRBV7-9	TRBJ1-1	CASSPDRGSYAFF	TGTGCCAGCAGCCCAGACAGGGGCAGCTATGCTTTCTTT
.	.	TRBV19	TRBJ1-1	CASRNFGTGNTEAFF	TGTGCCAGTAGGAATTTCGGCACAGGGAACACTGAAGCTTTCTTT
.	.	TRBV5-4	TRBJ2-6	CASSLESSGANVLTF	TGTGCCAGCAGCTTAGAGAGCTCTGGGGCCAACGTCCTGACTTTC
.	.	TRBV19	TRBJ1-5	CASRPRGGPYSNQPQHF	TGTGCCAGTAGGCCTCGGGGGGGCCCTTATAGCAATCAGCCCCAGCATTTT
TRBD1	.	TRBV28	TRBJ1-6	CASSLVGQGGNSPLHF	TGTGCCAGCAGTTTAGTTGGACAGGGTGGGAATTCACCCCTCCACTTT
.	.	TRBV6-5	TRBJ2-2	CASSYAGTANTGELFF	TGTGCCAGCAGTTACGCCGGGACTGCGAATACCGGGGAGCTGTTTTTT
TRBD1	.	TRBV4-2	TRBJ1-4	CASSPTGDKEKLFF	TGTGCCAGCAGCCCGACAGGGGACAAGGAAAAACTGTTTTTT
.	.	TRBV19	TRBJ1-4	CASVYNEKLFF	TGTGCCAGTGTATATAATGAAAAACTGTTTTTT
TRBD1	.	TRBV2	TRBJ1-5	CASSPDRNQPQHF	TGTGCCAGCAGTCCGGACAGGAATCAGCCCCAGCATTTT
.	.	TRBV15	TRBJ1-3	CATSRDPARVSGNTIYF	TGTGCCACCAGCAGAGATCCAGCGAGAGTCTCTGGAAACACCATATATTTT